The present entry profiles one T cell receptor (beta chain) with its context. The target antigen is unknown. The data stem from a study of cytomegalovirus exposure and HLA in healthy donors. Looking at the study overall: Among the 400 or so donors who were genotyped, approximately 84% fell in the genetic ancestry cluster that is associated with self-reported Caucasian donors. Study results and limitations: According to reports, the classifier identified cytomegalovirus status with high specificity and sensitivity.

The PCR made use of 60 Vbeta and 13 Jbeta primers. Clones were sequenced by immunoSEQ multiplex PCR, and TCRdb holds only the in-frame ones, with some missing. The sample has over 150,000 clones, about 80% seen once. Trimming removed 6 bases from V and 5 bases from J; junction bases left unmatched: 9. Per germline, CDR1 MDHEN and CDR2 SYDVKM. This CDR3 comprises 15 residues. This clonotype originated in a woman aged 45 to 65 in good health and CMV-seronegative. What was sequenced was PBMCs. The gene calls are TRBV28 and TRBJ1-5; TRBD1 matches at 8 bases. The CDR3 DNA follows: TGTGCCAGCAGCCGAACGGACAGGGCGGATCAGCCCCAGCATTTT. Encoded protein: CASSRTDRADQPQHF.